Described below is a single T cell receptor (beta chain) sequence and its context. The antigen remains undetermined. This CDR3 is built from 17 residues. This entry is derived from a study of T cell responses to AZD1222 COVID-19 vaccine. Study-level points and caveats: Sampled repertoires all dated from after the peak T cell response.

Only in-frame clones appear in the TCRdb table, and some are missing; sequencing was by immunoSEQ multiplex PCR. This sample carries over 100,000 clones, roughly nine tenths of them seen once, and the ten largest clones take 2.4%. Here the sequenced sample was peripheral blood, taken on day 0 of AZD1222 vaccination. This rearrangement joins TRBV21-1 to TRBJ2-5; TRBD1 is the table's D call, not checked against the DNA. TRBV21-1 is a recognized pseudogene. The TCR comes from an adult in good health. This chain's CDR3 is CASSKLRGTGRQETQYF. As DNA, the CDR3 is TGTGCCAGCAGCAAATTAAGGGGGACAGGGCGCCAAGAGACCCAGTACTTC.